This T cell receptor beta chain is drawn from a study of cytomegalovirus exposure and HLA in healthy donors. Regarding this clone: The target antigen is unknown.

Study-wide points: The study put some 160 TCR beta chains on its list as cytomegalovirus-associated.

Germline V CDR1 and CDR2: MNHEY, SVGAGI. CDR3 length: 14 residues. Trimming shortened V by 0 bases and J by 0 bases, and 2 bases separated the two germline ends. Primers: 60 Vbeta forward and 13 Jbeta reverse. The table came from immunoSEQ multiplex PCR; TCRdb's copy has only in-frame clones and leaves some out. The sample shows around 130,000 clones, roughly 84% of them seen only once. This receptor was identified in a man in his fifties or sixties in good health and CMV-seronegative. The chain couples TRBV6-5 to TRBJ1-4; D is unresolved. Sequenced input: PBMCs. CDR3 nucleotides: TGTGCCAGCAGTTACTCTACAACTAATGAAAAACTGTTTTTT. Its translation: CASSYSTTNEKLFF.